This T cell receptor beta chain derives from a study of human T cells and chemical hapten exposure. In this sample, this clonotype turned up many times. Its specificity is unknown. During construction of the library, unique molecular identifiers were attached to individual cDNA molecules for quantitative, reproducible TCR counting. MiXCR was run by TCRdb on the RACE reads, yielding one entry per CDR3 protein. The repertoire has tens of thousands of distinct CDR3 sequences, less than 15% of them found once; the top ten carry roughly 4.8%. Time point of the sample: pre-sensitization, week 0. Stated treatment: therapeutic diphenylcyclopropenone sensitization with weekly scalp DPC. Overall study results and limits: Unchanged with DPC sensitization were TCRs above 1 in 1000 frequency. Expanded TCRs showed more large CDR3 clusters than pre-sensitization or healthy control sets.

J lost 4 bases, V lost 3 bases, and 3 bases had no gene match. This CDR3 has 13 amino acids. CDR1 and CDR2 from the germline V gene are DFQATT and SNEGSKA (reference sequence). Sample: whole blood, taken in connection with sensitization to the hapten diphenylcyclopropenone (DPC). The TCR was taken from a woman in her fifties or sixties with alopecia areata. Some clones in this sample may be carry-over from other donors' samples. The rearrangement joins TRBV20-1 to TRBJ1-1; TRBD1 agrees at 9 bases. DNA of the CDR3: TGCAGTGCTAGCGAGGACAGGGGCACTGAAGCTTTCTTT. Residues: CSASEDRGTEAFF.